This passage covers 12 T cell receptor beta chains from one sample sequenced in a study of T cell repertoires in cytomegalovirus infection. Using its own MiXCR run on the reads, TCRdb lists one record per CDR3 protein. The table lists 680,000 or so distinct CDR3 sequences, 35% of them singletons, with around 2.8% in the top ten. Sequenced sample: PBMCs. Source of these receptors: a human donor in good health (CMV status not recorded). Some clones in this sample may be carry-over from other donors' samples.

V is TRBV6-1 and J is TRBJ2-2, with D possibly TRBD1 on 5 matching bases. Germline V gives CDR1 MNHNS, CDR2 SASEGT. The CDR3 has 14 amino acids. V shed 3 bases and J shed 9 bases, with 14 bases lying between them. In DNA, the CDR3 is TGTGCCAGCAGTGATAGTTTGGGGCCCAGGGAGCTGTTTTTT. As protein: CASSDSLGPRELFF.

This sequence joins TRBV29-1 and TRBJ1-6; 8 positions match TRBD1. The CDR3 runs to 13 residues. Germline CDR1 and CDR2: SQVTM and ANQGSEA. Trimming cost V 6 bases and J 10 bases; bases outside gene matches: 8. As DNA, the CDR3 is TGCAGCGTCGCGGACAGGGAGCGGTCACCCCTCCACTTT. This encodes CSVADRERSPLHF.

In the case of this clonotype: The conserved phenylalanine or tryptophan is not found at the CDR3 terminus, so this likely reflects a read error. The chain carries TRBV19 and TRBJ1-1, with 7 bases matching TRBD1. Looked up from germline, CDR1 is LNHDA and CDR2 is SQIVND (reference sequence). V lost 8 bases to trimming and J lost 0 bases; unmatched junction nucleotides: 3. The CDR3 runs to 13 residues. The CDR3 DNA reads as TGTGCCAGTGGGGGGACAGTGAACACTGAAGCTTTCTTG. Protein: CASGGTVNTEAFL.

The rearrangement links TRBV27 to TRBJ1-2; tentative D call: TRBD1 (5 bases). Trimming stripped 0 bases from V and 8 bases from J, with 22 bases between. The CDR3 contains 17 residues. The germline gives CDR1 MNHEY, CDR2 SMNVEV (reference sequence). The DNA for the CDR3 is TGTGCCAGCAGTTTATCCCCAGGGACCGTCCTTGTGGGGGGCTACACCTTC. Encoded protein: CASSLSPGTVLVGGYTF.

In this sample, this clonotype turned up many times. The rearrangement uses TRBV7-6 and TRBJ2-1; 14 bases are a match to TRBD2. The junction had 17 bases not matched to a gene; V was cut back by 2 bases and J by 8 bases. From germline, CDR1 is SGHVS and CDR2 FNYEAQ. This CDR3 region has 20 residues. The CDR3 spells CASSLIYQTGTSGSMDEQFF. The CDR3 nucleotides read TGTGCCAGCAGCTTAATTTATCAAACCGGGACTAGCGGGAGCATGGATGAGCAGTTCTTC.

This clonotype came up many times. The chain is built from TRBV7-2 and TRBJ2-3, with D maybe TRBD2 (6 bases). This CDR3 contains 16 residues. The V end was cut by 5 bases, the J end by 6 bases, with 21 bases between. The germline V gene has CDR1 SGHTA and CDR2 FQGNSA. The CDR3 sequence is CASSTLSPGVTDTQYF. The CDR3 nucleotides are TGTGCCAGCAGCACCCTTTCCCCGGGGGTGACCGATACGCAGTATTTT.

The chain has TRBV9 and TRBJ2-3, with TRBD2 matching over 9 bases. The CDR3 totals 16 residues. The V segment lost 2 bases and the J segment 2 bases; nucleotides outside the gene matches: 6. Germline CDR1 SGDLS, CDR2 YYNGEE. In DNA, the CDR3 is TGTGCCAGCAGCGTTAGCGGGAGACGCGTCACAGATACGCAGTATTTT. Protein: CASSVSGRRVTDTQYF.

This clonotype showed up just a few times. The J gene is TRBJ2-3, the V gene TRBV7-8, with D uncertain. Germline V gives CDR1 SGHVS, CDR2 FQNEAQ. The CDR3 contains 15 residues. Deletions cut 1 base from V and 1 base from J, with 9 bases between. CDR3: CASSLERRRTDTQYF. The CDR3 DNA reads TGTGCCAGCAGCTTAGAGAGGAGACGCACAGATACGCAGTATTTT.

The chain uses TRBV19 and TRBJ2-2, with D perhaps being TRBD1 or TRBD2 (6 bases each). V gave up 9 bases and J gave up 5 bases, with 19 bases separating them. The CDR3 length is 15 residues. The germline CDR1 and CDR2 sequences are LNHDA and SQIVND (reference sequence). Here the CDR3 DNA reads TGTGCCAGCACCCAAAAGGGGGGTAGGACCGGGGAGCTGTTTTTT. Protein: CASTQKGGRTGELFF.

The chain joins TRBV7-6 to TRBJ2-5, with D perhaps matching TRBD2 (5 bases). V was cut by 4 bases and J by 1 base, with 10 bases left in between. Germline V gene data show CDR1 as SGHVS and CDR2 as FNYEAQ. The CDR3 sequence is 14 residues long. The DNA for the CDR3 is TGTGCCAGCAGCTCCACCGGGATCCAAGAGACCCAGTACTTC. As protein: CASSSTGIQETQYF. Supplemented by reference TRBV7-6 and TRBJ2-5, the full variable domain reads GAGVSQSPRYKVTKRGQDVALRCDPISGHVSLYWYRQALGQGPEFLTYFNYEAQQDKSGLPNDRFSAERPEGSISTLTIQRTEQRDSAMYRCASSSTGIQETQYFGPGTRLLVL.

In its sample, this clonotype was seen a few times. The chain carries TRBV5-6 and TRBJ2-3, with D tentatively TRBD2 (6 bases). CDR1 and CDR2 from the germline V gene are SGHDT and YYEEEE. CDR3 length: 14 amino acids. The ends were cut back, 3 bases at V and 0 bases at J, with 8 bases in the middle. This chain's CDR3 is CASSSEGSTDTQYF. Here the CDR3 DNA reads TGTGCCAGCAGCTCGGAGGGCAGCACAGATACGCAGTATTTT.

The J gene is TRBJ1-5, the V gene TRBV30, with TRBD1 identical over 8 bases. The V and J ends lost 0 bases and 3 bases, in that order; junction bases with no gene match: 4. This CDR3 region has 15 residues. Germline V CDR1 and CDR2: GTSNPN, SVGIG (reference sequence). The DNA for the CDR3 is TGTGCCTGGAGTGTTCAGGGGGCTCTCAATCAGCCCCAGCATTTT. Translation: CAWSVQGALNQPQHF.